This paragraph reports one TCR beta chain. Its antigen is not known. This specimen belongs to a study of T cell clonotyping in hematopoietic cell transplantation. Whole-study findings and limits: Pathologically expanded recipient clonotypes increased progressively from day 30 to day 180 as diversity fell. Broader posttransplant TCR repertoire diversity was predicted by graft donor and pretransplant recipient Inverse Simpson Index values.

Sequenced by immunoSEQ multiplex PCR; TCRdb stores in-frame clones only, minus some. The sample lists 15,000 to 20,000 clones; 60% to 85% were seen once. V gave up 1 base and J gave up 1 base, with 1 base separating them. The CDR3 extends over 12 amino acids. From germline, CDR1 is GTSNPN and CDR2 SVGIG (reference sequence). The V and J genes are TRBV30 and TRBJ1-4; D ambiguous. The material sequenced was peripheral blood mononuclear cells. The origin of this receptor is a woman aged 55-69 years in good health. Some clones in this sample may be carry-over from other donors' samples. The CDR3 DNA is TGTGCCTGGAGTGAAACTAATGAAAAACTGTTTTTT. Encoded protein: CAWSETNEKLFF.